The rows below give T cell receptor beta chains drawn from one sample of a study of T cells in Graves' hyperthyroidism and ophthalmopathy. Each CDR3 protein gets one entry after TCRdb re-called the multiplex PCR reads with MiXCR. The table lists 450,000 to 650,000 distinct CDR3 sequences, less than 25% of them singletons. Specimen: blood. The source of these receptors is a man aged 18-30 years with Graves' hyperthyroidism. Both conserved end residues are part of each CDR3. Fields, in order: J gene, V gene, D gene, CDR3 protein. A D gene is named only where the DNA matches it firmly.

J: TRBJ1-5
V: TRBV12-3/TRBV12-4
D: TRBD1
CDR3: CASTGTAEQPQHF

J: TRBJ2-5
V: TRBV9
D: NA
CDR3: CASSAEGRDQETQYF

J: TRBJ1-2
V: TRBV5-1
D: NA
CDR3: CASSVQKGRGYTF

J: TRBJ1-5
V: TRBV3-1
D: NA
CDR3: CASSQDPPTVRQPQHF

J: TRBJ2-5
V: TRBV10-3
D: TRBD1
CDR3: CAISDEGAWETQYF

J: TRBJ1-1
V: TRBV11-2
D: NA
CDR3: CASSLNGQTREMNTEAFF

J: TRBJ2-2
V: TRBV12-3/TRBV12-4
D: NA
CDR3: CASSPPRDAGELFF

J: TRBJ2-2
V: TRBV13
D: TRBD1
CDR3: CASSSPGQGAPGELFF

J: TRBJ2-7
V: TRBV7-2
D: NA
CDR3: CASSSIIGLSYEQYF

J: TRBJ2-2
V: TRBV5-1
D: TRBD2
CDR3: CASRLAGAGELFF

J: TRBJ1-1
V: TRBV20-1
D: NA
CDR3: CSASVSSNTEAFF

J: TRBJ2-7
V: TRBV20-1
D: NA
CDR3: CSARDRRGSSYEQYF

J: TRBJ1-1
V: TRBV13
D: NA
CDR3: CASSSSEEYTEAFF

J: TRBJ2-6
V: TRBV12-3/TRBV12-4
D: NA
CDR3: CASRPSHAGSGANVLTF

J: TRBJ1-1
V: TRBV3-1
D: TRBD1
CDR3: CASSRQQGGATEAFF

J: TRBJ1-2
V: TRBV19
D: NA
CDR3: CVSSIDSQALGDGYTF